These T cell receptor beta chains were read from a single sample in a study of OX40 agonist ivuxolimab in advanced cancers. Produced via immunoSEQ multiplex PCR; TCRdb's table is partial and in-frame only. The profile shows 40,000 to 45,000 clones, 82% of them singletons. This specimen consisted of CD4+ or CD8+ T cells sorted from blood, obtained in a trial of the OX40 agonist ivuxolimab. The source of these receptors is an adult with an advanced solid tumor such as melanoma, head and neck, liver or kidney cancer. Both conserved end residues are part of each CDR3. Each record gives: CDR3 protein, CDR3 DNA, clone size, D gene, V gene, J gene. The D gene is left open where the match is weak. Some rows mark clone size as missing; the rest say once, few, many or name a class of expanded clone.

CDR3: CASGHGTANEKLFF; DNA: TGTGCTAGTGGCCACGGGACAGCTAATGAAAAACTGTTTTTT; size: once; D: TRBD1; V: TRBV12-5; J: TRBJ1-4
CDR3: CSVEAGDEKLFF; DNA: TGCAGCGTTGAAGCCGGGGATGAAAAACTGTTTTTT; size: once; D: NA; V: TRBV29-1; J: TRBJ1-4
CDR3: CASSQDFITAGYGYTF; DNA: TGCGCCAGCAGCCAAGATTTTATTACAGCCGGATATGGCTACACCTTC; size: NA; D: NA; V: TRBV4-3; J: TRBJ1-2
CDR3: CASSLERGGEDTQYF; DNA: TGTGCCAGCAGCTTAGAAAGAGGAGGGGAAGATACGCAGTATTTT; size: NA; D: NA; V: TRBV7-9; J: TRBJ2-3
CDR3: CASSPQYQETQYF; DNA: TGTGCCAGCAGCCCCCAGTACCAAGAGACCCAGTACTTC; size: NA; D: NA; V: TRBV14; J: TRBJ2-5
CDR3: CASSPPDRGMTGEQYF; DNA: TGTGCCAGCTCACCACCGGACAGGGGTATGACTGGCGAGCAGTACTTC; size: once; D: TRBD1; V: TRBV18; J: TRBJ2-7
CDR3: CASSYSGRGQPQHF; DNA: TGTGCCAGCAGTTACTCAGGAAGGGGGCAGCCCCAGCATTTT; size: NA; D: NA; V: TRBV6-5; J: TRBJ1-5
CDR3: CASSSTLRGETQYF; DNA: TGTGCCAGCAGCTCGACCCTACGGGGAGAGACCCAGTACTTC; size: NA; D: NA; V: TRBV7-9; J: TRBJ2-5
CDR3: CASSLEQGGVGEAFF; DNA: TGTGCCAGCAGTTTAGAGCAGGGGGGCGTTGGTGAAGCTTTCTTT; size: once; D: TRBD1; V: TRBV28; J: TRBJ1-1
CDR3: CASSPGKREKLFF; DNA: TGTGCCAGCAGCCCCGGGAAACGAGAAAAACTGTTTTTT; size: NA; D: NA; V: TRBV11-1; J: TRBJ1-4
CDR3: CASSTQTGGETQYF; DNA: TGTGCCAGTAGTACGCAGACAGGAGGGGAGACCCAGTACTTC; size: NA; D: NA; V: TRBV19; J: TRBJ2-5
CDR3: CASGLVAGEYTGELFF; DNA: TGTGCTAGTGGTTTGGTCGCGGGGGAATACACCGGGGAGCTGTTTTTT; size: once; D: TRBD2; V: TRBV12-5; J: TRBJ2-2
CDR3: CAIAAGNTEAFF; DNA: TGTGCCATCGCAGCAGGGAACACTGAAGCTTTCTTT; size: few; D: NA; V: TRBV10-3; J: TRBJ1-1
CDR3: CASSLMGSGNTIYF; DNA: TGTGCCAGCAGTTTAATGGGATCTGGAAACACCATATATTTT; size: NA; D: NA; V: TRBV28; J: TRBJ1-3
CDR3: CASSLDRNTEAFF; DNA: TGTGCCAGCAGCTTAGACAGGAACACTGAAGCTTTCTTT; size: NA; D: NA; V: TRBV7-3; J: TRBJ1-1
CDR3: CATSSTGQGTDTQYF; DNA: TGTGCCACCAGCAGCACGGGACAGGGCACAGATACGCAGTATTTT; size: NA; D: TRBD1; V: TRBV15; J: TRBJ2-3
CDR3: CASSYTGATNEKLFF; DNA: TGTGCCAGCAGTTATACAGGGGCGACTAATGAAAAACTGTTTTTT; size: NA; D: TRBD1; V: TRBV6-5; J: TRBJ1-4
CDR3: CASSQISGDYYEQYF; DNA: TGCGCCAGCAGCCAAATAAGCGGGGACTACTACGAGCAGTACTTC; size: NA; D: TRBD2; V: TRBV4-1; J: TRBJ2-7
CDR3: CASSIGARVEPQHF; DNA: TGTGCCAGTAGTATAGGGGCCAGGGTTGAGCCCCAGCATTTT; size: NA; D: NA; V: TRBV19; J: TRBJ1-5
CDR3: CASSPGDRGGETQYF; DNA: TGCGCCAGCAGCCCGGGGGACAGGGGAGGGGAGACCCAGTACTTC; size: NA; D: TRBD1; V: TRBV5-1; J: TRBJ2-5
CDR3: CASSLEFQGPSYEQYF; DNA: TGTGCCAGCAGCTTAGAATTCCAGGGGCCATCCTACGAGCAGTACTTC; size: NA; D: NA; V: TRBV7-2; J: TRBJ2-7
CDR3: CAWRQGPSGYTF; DNA: TGTGCCTGGAGGCAGGGGCCGTCTGGCTACACCTTC; size: NA; D: NA; V: TRBV30; J: TRBJ1-2
CDR3: CASSTGWNNSPLHF; DNA: TGTGCCAGCAGTACGGGGTGGAATAATTCACCCCTCCACTTT; size: NA; D: NA; V: TRBV6-6; J: TRBJ1-6
CDR3: CASTSRQSKDGYTF; DNA: TGTGCCAGCACCTCCCGGCAATCCAAGGATGGCTACACCTTC; size: NA; D: NA; V: TRBV6-5; J: TRBJ1-2
CDR3: CASSSQSSGRASAEQFF; DNA: TGTGCCAGTAGTTCACAGTCTAGCGGGAGGGCCTCCGCTGAGCAGTTCTTC; size: NA; D: TRBD2; V: TRBV19; J: TRBJ2-1
CDR3: CASSWGLAVDTQYF; DNA: TGTGCCAGCAGTTGGGGACTAGCGGTCGATACGCAGTATTTT; size: NA; D: TRBD2; V: TRBV27; J: TRBJ2-3
CDR3: CASSDTGTGGSGYTF; DNA: TGTGCCAGCAGCGATACCGGGACAGGGGGCTCTGGCTACACCTTC; size: NA; D: TRBD1; V: TRBV9; J: TRBJ1-2
CDR3: CASSFAGSGNTIYF; DNA: TGTGCCAGCAGTTTTGCCGGGTCTGGAAACACCATATATTTT; size: NA; D: NA; V: TRBV5-4; J: TRBJ1-3
CDR3: CASRAGGFNSYEQYF; DNA: TGTGCCAGCAGGGCAGGGGGCTTCAACTCCTACGAGCAGTACTTC; size: few; D: TRBD1; V: TRBV6-6; J: TRBJ2-7
CDR3: CASSRTGNYGYTF; DNA: TGTGCCAGCAGCAGGACAGGGAACTATGGCTACACCTTC; size: few; D: TRBD1; V: TRBV5-8; J: TRBJ1-2
CDR3: CAIKASLGTGELFF; DNA: TGTGCCATCAAGGCTAGCTTGGGCACCGGGGAGCTGTTTTTT; size: NA; D: NA; V: TRBV10-3; J: TRBJ2-2